One TCR beta chain is described in this entry. Profiling relied on immunoSEQ multiplex PCR, and the TCRdb table lists in-frame clones only, not all of them. Seen here are about 160,000 clones, 85% to 95% observed once, and the top ten hold 8.5%. This sample was taken from a study of control samples from healthy donors and cancer patients. The CDR3 is 15 residues long. CDR1 SGHTA and CDR2 FQGNSA come from the germline V gene. The V segment lost 1 base and the J segment 7 bases; nucleotides outside the gene matches: 6. The chain links TRBV7-2 to TRBJ2-1, with 8 positions matching TRBD2. The sample comprised blood. The receptor was derived from a woman aged 40 to 50 in good health. This CDR3 is CASSLEASGRNEQFF. For the CDR3, the DNA is TGTGCCAGCAGCTTAGAGGCTAGCGGGCGAAATGAGCAGTTCTTC.